Presented here are 5 T cell receptor beta chains from one specimen sequenced in a study of cytomegalovirus exposure and HLA in healthy donors. Researchers ran the PCR with 60 Vbeta and 13 Jbeta primers. Clones were sequenced by immunoSEQ multiplex PCR, and TCRdb holds only the in-frame ones, with some missing. The sample contains over 150,000 clones, roughly 87% of which appear only once. Sequences were obtained from PBMCs. These receptors all come from a girl under three years old in good health and CMV-seronegative.

This clone has only a few counts. The chain joins TRBV27 to TRBJ2-1; 7 bases map to TRBD1. The CDR3 contains 16 residues. V shed 2 bases, J shed 1 base, and the junction held 5 bases outside the gene matches. The germline CDR1 and CDR2 sequences are MNHEY and SMNVEV (reference sequence). CDR3 region: CASSLRTGPSYNEQFF. CDR3 in DNA: TGTGCCAGCAGTTTAAGGACAGGCCCATCCTACAATGAGCAGTTCTTC.

The chain joins TRBV7-2 to TRBJ2-7, with a weak D call TRBD2 (6 bases). Germline V gene lookup returns CDR1 SGHTA and CDR2 FQGNSA. Trimming cost V 0 bases and J 4 bases, with 16 bases left between them. There are 16 residues in the CDR3. In DNA form, the CDR3 reads TGTGCCAGCAGCTTAGCGCCAATAGCGGATCTTTACGAGCAGTACTTC. Amino acids: CASSLAPIADLYEQYF.

V and J are TRBV29-1 and TRBJ1-5; 7 bases match TRBD1. The CDR3 runs to 14 residues. Germline CDR1 SQVTM, CDR2 ANQGSEA. The V gene end was trimmed by 6 bases and the J gene end by 3 bases; junction bases not matched to a gene: 8. The CDR3: CSVRGLDPNQPQHF. CDR3 DNA sequence: TGCAGCGTGAGGGGGCTGGATCCCAATCAGCCCCAGCATTTT.

The table lists this clone with a count of one. V usage is TRBV18 and J usage is TRBJ2-7, with 11 bases lining up with TRBD2. The CDR3 length is 14 residues. The germline V gene has CDR1 KGHSH and CDR2 LQKENI. Trimming took 4 bases from V and 3 from J; bases not matched to a gene: 2. The CDR3 reads CASSQTSGNYEQYF. The CDR3 DNA follows: TGTGCCAGCTCACAGACTAGCGGGAACTACGAGCAGTACTTC.

The chain combines TRBV2 with TRBJ2-6; TRBD1 matches at 8 bases. The J segment lost 0 bases and the V segment lost 5 bases, leaving 6 bases of the junction unmatched. The CDR3 sequence is 17 residues long. Looked up from germline, CDR1 is SNHLY and CDR2 is FYNNEI. CDR3 sequence reads: CASSSRDRLSGANVLTF. The CDR3 nucleotides read TGTGCCAGCAGTTCTCGGGACAGGCTCTCTGGGGCCAACGTCCTGACTTTC.